The rows below give T cell receptor beta chains drawn from one sample of a study of cytomegalovirus exposure and HLA in healthy donors. Assay used: immunoSEQ multiplex PCR; TCRdb lists only in-frame clones, some missing. The sample yields 150,000 to 200,000 clones, 82% seen once. Specimen: PBMCs. The source is a boy between 2 and 10 years old in good health and CMV-seronegative. Each CDR3 is given without its conserved first and last residue. The order of the fields is J gene, V gene, CDR3 protein.

J: TRBJ2-1
V: TRBV4-2
CDR3: ASSQDNGGSSYNEQF

J: TRBJ1-4
V: TRBV29-1
CDR3: SVTSGQNEKLF

J: TRBJ1-1
V: TRBV20-1
CDR3: SAKGGTEAF

J: TRBJ2-7
V: TRBV7-8
CDR3: ASSLRTGDGEQY

J: TRBJ1-1
V: TRBV19
CDR3: ASSIEVRTEAF

J: TRBJ1-3
V: TRBV7-8
CDR3: ASSLAWGGSGNTIY

J: TRBJ2-3
V: TRBV6-1
CDR3: ASSELTSGGAADTQY

J: TRBJ2-4
V: TRBV7-8
CDR3: ASSPVAVSKNIQY

J: TRBJ2-3
V: TRBV6-5
CDR3: ASSYADTQY

J: TRBJ2-7
V: TRBV6-7
CDR3: ANPRLEPSYEQY

J: TRBJ1-1
V: TRBV5-6
CDR3: ASSSGQYTEAF

J: TRBJ1-1
V: TRBV2
CDR3: ASSESWRAEAF

J: TRBJ2-7
V: TRBV4-2
CDR3: ASSHWGGRTSAEQY

J: .
V: TRBV9
CDR3: ASSVDTGGWYEQY

J: TRBJ1-5
V: TRBV6-1
CDR3: ASSERNGPAQEAQH

J: TRBJ2-7
V: TRBV10-2
CDR3: ASSFSQKDYEQY

J: TRBJ2-5
V: TRBV5-1
CDR3: ASSLGTSGVQETQY

J: TRBJ2-7
V: TRBV16
CDR3: ASSQSGTGGEQY

J: TRBJ2-2
V: TRBV5-1
CDR3: ASSLTGGLNTGELF

J: TRBJ2-7
V: TRBV5-1
CDR3: ASRIQGAYEQY

J: TRBJ1-1
V: TRBV19
CDR3: ASSRDGTLNTEAF

J: TRBJ1-2
V: TRBV6-5
CDR3: ASSYSTGGYT

J: TRBJ1-1
V: TRBV29-1
CDR3: SVEVQGYDTEAF

J: TRBJ1-4
V: TRBV4-2
CDR3: ASSQTPSGGGNEKLF

J: TRBJ2-7
V: TRBV27
CDR3: ASSLLGGAYEQY

J: TRBJ2-1
V: TRBV11-2
CDR3: ASSLWTGGNEQF

J: TRBJ2-3
V: TRBV4-1
CDR3: ASSQGGGRGAGTDTQY

J: TRBJ1-3
V: TRBV5-1
CDR3: ASSQQGVGNTIY